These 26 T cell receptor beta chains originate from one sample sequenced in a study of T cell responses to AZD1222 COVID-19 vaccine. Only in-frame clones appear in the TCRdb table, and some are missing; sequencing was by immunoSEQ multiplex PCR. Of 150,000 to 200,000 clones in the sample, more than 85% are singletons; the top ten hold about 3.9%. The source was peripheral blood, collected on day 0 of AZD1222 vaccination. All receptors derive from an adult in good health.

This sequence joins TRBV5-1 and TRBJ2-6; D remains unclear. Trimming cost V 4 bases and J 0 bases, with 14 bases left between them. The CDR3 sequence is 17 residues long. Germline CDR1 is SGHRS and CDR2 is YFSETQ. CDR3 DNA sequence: TGCGCCAGCAGCCCGGGCGTCGTTCGCTCTGGGGCCAACGTCCTGACTTTC. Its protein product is CASSPGVVRSGANVLTF.

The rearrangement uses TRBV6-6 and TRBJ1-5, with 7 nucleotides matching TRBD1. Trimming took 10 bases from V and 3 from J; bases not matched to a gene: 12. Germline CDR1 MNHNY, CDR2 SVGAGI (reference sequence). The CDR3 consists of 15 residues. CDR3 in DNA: TGTGCCACCGCGGGACAGTGGTCCCCCAATCAGCCCCAGCATTTT. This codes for CATAGQWSPNQPQHF.

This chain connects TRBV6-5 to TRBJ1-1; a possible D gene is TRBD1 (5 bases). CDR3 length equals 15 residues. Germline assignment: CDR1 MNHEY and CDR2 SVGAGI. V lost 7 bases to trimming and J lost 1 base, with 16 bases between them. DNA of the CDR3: TGTGCCAGCATACGGACAAGAAGGTCGAACACTGAAGCTTTCTTT. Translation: CASIRTRRSNTEAFF.

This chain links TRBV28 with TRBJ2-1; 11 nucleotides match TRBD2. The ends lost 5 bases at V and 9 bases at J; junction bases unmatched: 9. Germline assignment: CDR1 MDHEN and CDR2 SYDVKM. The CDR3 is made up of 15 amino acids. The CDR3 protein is CASSLIAGGISEQFF. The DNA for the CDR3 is TGTGCCAGCAGTCTTATAGCGGGAGGGATCAGTGAGCAGTTCTTC.

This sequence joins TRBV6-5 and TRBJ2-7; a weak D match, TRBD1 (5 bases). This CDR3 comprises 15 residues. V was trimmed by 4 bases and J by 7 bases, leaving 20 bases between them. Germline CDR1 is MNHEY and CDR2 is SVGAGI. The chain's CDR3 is CASSSQRTHSGEQYF. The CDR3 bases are TGTGCCAGCAGTTCCCAACGAACCCACTCAGGGGAGCAGTACTTC.

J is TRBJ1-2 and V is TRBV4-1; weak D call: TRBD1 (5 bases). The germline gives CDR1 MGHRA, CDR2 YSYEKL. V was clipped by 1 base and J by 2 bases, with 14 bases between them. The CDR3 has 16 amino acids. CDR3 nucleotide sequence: TGCGCCAGCAGCCAAGGGTCCGGGGCCGGAAACTATGGCTACACCTTC. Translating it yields CASSQGSGAGNYGYTF.

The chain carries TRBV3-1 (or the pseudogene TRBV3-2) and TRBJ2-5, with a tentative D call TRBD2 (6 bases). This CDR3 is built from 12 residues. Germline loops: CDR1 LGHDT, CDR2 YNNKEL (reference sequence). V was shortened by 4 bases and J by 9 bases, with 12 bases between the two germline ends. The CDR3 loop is CASSPGGRAQYF. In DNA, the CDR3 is TGTGCCAGCAGCCCCGGAGGGCGGGCCCAGTACTTC.

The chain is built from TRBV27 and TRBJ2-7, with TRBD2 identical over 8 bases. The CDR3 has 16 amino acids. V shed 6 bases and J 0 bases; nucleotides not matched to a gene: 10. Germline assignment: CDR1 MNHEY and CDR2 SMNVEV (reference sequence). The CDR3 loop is CASSPVTGGGSYEQYF. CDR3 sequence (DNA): TGTGCCAGCAGCCCCGTAACGGGGGGGGGCTCCTACGAGCAGTACTTC.

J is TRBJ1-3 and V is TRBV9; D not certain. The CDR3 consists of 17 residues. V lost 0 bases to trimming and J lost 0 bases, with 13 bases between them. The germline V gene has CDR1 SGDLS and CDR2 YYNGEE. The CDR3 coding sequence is TGTGCCAGCAGCGTAGGGTCATACGGCAACTCTGGAAACACCATATATTTT. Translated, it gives CASSVGSYGNSGNTIYF.

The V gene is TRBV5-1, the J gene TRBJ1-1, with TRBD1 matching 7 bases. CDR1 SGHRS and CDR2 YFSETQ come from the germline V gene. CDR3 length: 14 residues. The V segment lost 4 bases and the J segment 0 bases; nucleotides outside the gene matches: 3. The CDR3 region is CASSIGTVNTEAFF. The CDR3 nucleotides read TGCGCCAGCAGCATAGGGACAGTGAACACTGAAGCTTTCTTT.

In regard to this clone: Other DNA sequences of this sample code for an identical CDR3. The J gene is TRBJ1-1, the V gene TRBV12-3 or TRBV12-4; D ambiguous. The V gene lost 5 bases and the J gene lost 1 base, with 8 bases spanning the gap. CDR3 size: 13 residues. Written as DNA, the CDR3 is TGTGCCAGCAGTCCCCGGCCGAACACTGAAGCTTTCTTT. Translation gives CASSPRPNTEAFF.

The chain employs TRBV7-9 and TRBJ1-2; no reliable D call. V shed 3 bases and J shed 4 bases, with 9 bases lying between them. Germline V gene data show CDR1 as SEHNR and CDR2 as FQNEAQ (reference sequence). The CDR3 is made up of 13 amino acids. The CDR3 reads CASSLSGSYGYTF. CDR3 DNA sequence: TGTGCCAGCAGCTTGTCTGGCTCCTATGGCTACACCTTC.

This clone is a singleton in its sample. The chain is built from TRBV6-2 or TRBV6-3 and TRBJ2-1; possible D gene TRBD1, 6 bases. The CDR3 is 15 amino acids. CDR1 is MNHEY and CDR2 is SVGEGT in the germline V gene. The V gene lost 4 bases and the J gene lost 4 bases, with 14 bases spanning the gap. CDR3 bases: TGTGCCAGCAGTTTACAGGGTCCAATTTACAATGAGCAGTTCTTC. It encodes CASSLQGPIYNEQFF.

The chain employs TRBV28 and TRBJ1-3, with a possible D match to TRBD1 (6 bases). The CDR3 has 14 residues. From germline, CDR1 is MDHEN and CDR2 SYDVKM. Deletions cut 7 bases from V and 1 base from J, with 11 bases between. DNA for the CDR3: TGTGCCAGCAATCAACAGGGTTCTGGAAACACCATATATTTT. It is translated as CASNQQGSGNTIYF.

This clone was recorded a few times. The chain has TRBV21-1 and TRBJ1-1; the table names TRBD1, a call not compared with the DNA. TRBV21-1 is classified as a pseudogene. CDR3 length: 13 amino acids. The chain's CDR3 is CASSAKGVYEAFF. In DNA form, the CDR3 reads TGTGCCAGCAGCGCAAAGGGGGTCTATGAAGCTTTCTTT.

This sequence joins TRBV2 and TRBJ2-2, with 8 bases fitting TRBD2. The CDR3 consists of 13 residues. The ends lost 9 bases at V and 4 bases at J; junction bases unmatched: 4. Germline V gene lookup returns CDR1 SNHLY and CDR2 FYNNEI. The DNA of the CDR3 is TGTGCCAGTCGGGAGGGGACCACCGGGGAGCTGTTTTTT. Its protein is CASREGTTGELFF.

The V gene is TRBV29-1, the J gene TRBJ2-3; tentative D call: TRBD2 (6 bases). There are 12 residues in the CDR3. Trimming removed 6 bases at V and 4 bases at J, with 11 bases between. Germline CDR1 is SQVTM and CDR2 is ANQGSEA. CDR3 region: CSVRLAPDTQYF. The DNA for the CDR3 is TGCAGCGTAAGGCTAGCGCCAGATACGCAGTATTTT.

The CDR3 here is CASSVGGQGIQETQYF. CDR3 DNA: TGTGCCAGCAGCGTAGGAGGACAGGGCATCCAAGAGACCCAGTACTTC. This chain uses TRBV5-8 with TRBJ2-5, with TRBD1 identical over 8 bases. V lost 4 bases and J lost 1; bases outside the gene matches: 9. Germline CDR1 reads SGHTS; CDR2 reads YDEGEE. CDR3 length: 16 residues.

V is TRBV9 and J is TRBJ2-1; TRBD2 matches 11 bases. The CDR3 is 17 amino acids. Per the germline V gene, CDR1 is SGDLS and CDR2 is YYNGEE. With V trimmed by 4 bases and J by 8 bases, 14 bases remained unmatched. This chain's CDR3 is CASSTTYTSGGQHEQFF. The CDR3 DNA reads TGTGCCAGCAGCACCACTTATACTAGCGGGGGCCAGCATGAGCAGTTCTTC. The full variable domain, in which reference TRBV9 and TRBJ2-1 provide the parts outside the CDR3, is DSGVTQTPKHLITATGQRVTLRCSPRSGDLSVYWYQQSLDQGLQFLIQYYNGEERAKGNILERFSAQQFPDLHSELNLSSLELGDSALYFCASSTTYTSGGQHEQFFGPGTRLTVL.

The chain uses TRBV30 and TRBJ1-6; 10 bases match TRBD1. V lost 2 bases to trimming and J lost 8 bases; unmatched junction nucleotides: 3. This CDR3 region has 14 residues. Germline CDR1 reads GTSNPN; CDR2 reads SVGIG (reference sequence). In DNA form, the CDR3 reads TGTGCCTGGAGTCATGGGACAGGGGATTCACCCCTCCACTTT. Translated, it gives CAWSHGTGDSPLHF.

The CDR3 is CASSNFLQGLSGKLFF. The CDR3 region has the DNA TGTGCCAGTAGTAATTTCTTACAGGGGTTAAGCGGAAAACTGTTTTTT. This chain connects TRBV19 to TRBJ1-4; TRBD1 agrees at 7 bases. V shed 4 bases and J 10 bases; nucleotides not matched to a gene: 15. This CDR3 has 16 residues. Germline CDR1 is LNHDA and CDR2 is SQIVND (reference sequence).

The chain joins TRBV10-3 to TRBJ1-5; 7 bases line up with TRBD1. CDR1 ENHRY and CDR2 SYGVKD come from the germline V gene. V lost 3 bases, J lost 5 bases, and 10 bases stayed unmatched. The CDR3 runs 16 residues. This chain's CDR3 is CAISDNPTGNDQPQHF. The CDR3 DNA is TGTGCCATCAGTGATAATCCGACAGGGAATGATCAGCCCCAGCATTTT.

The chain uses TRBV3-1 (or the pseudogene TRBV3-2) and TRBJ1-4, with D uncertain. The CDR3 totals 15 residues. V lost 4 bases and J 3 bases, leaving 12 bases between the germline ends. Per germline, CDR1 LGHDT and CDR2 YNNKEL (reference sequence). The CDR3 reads CASSLKGVPNEKLFF. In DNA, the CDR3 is TGTGCCAGCAGCCTTAAGGGAGTGCCTAATGAAAAACTGTTTTTT.

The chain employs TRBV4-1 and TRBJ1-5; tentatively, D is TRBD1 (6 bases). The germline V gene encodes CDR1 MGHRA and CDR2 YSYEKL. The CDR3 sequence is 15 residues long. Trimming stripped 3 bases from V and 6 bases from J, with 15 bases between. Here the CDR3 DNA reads TGCGCCAGCAGCCAGGCTGACAGGCTGGGTCAGCCCCAGCATTTT. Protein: CASSQADRLGQPQHF.

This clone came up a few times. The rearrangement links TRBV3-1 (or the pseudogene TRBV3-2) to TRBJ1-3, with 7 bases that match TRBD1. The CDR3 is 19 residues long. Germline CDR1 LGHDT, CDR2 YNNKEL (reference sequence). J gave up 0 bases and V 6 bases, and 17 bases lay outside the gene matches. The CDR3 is CASRLKIPRGQSSGNTIYF. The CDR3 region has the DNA TGTGCCAGCAGGCTCAAAATCCCCAGGGGACAGAGCTCTGGAAACACCATATATTTT.

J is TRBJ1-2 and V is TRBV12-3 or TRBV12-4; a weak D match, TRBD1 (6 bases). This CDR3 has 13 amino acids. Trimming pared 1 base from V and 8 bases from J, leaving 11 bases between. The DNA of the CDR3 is TGTGCCAGCAGTTTAGGCCAGGGGCTCGGCTACACCTTC. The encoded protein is CASSLGQGLGYTF.